This T cell receptor beta chain emerged from a study of blood T cell repertoires in COVID-19. Study at large: Donors in the United States, Italy and Spain gave samples during acute or convalescent COVID-19. Nucleic acid was either cDNA or gDNA, and it came from T cells, B-cell-depleted T cells, or PBMCs.

The CDR3 sequence is 14 residues long. J was trimmed by 6 bases and V by 4 bases; bases with no gene match: 8. CDR1 and CDR2 (germline): MNHEY, SMNVEV (reference sequence). Authors' analysis steps: Amplifying reference gene primers gave estimates of nucleated cell counts. Only in-frame clones appear in the TCRdb table, and some are missing; sequencing was by immunoSEQ multiplex PCR. V and J calls and clone size are copied from that table; D and trimming were computed from the DNA. The sample lists 70,000 or so clones, about 92% occurring once. This chain links TRBV27 with TRBJ2-7, with 8 bases fitting TRBD2. The sequence was obtained from a man aged 50-60 years with acute or convalescent COVID-19. Sequencing was done on a sample of peripheral blood. CDR3 in amino acids: CASSYSGSESEQYF. The CDR3 DNA sequence: TGTGCCAGCAGTTACAGCGGGAGTGAAAGCGAGCAGTACTTC.